The 24 T cell receptor beta chains given below trace back to one sample, sequenced in a study of T cells in localized non-small cell lung cancer. Generated by immunoSEQ multiplex PCR, the TCRdb table keeps only in-frame clones and is missing some. The sample has some 72,000 clones; 80% to 90% are singletons. The sample in question was peripheral blood, obtained before any cancer treatment. These receptors were taken from a man between 35 and 75 years old with stage I lung adenocarcinoma.

The rearrangement uses TRBV6-1 and TRBJ2-1, with TRBD1 identical over 9 bases. The ends lost 6 bases at V and 6 bases at J; junction bases unmatched: 3. The CDR3 is 13 residues long. Germline CDR1 is MNHNS and CDR2 is SASEGT. The CDR3 loop reads CASRATGGNEQFF. The CDR3 bases are TGTGCCAGCAGGGCGACAGGGGGCAATGAGCAGTTCTTC.

The gene calls are TRBV7-2 and TRBJ2-5, with D hard to call. The CDR3 runs to 14 residues. In germline, CDR1 is SGHTA, CDR2 FQGNSA. Trimming removed 6 bases at V and 5 bases at J, with 16 bases between. The CDR3 nucleotides are TGTGCCAGCAGGCTTTCAATAAGGTCGGAGACCCAGTACTTC. Protein sequence: CASRLSIRSETQYF. The complete variable domain, with remaining parts taken from reference TRBV7-2 and TRBJ2-5, reads GAGVSQSPSNKVTEKGKDVELRCDPISGHTALYWYRQSLGQGLEFLIYFQGNSAPDKSGLPSDRFSAERTGGSVSTLTIQRTQQEDSAVYLCASRLSIRSETQYFGPGTRLLVL.

The chain couples TRBV6-1 to TRBJ2-4; a weak D match, TRBD2 (5 bases). Germline-derived CDR1 and CDR2 are MNHNS and SASEGT. Trimming pared 7 bases from V and 5 bases from J, leaving 15 bases between. CDR3 length: 14 amino acids. CDR3: CASTVGGLQNIQYF. CDR3 bases: TGTGCCAGCACCGTCGGCGGGCTGCAAAACATTCAGTACTTC.

The chain couples TRBV7-9 to TRBJ1-2, with 8 bases aligning to TRBD1. J was trimmed by 0 bases and V by 0 bases; bases with no gene match: 6. The CDR3 runs to 17 residues. Germline V gene sequence: CDR1 SEHNR, CDR2 FQNEAQ (reference sequence). CDR3 in amino acids: CASSLAGDRPSNYGYTF. The CDR3 DNA follows: TGTGCCAGCAGCTTAGCGGGGGACAGGCCTTCTAACTATGGCTACACCTTC.

The chain combines TRBV30 with TRBJ1-4, with D unresolved. Trimming took off 7 bases at V and 7 bases at J, with 13 bases between the two ends. Germline V gene lookup returns CDR1 GTSNPN and CDR2 SVGIG (reference sequence). CDR3 length: 12 residues. The CDR3 here is CALDFGGEKLFF. CDR3 nucleotide sequence: TGTGCCTTGGACTTTGGAGGTGAAAAACTGTTTTTT.

The rearrangement joins TRBV11-2 to TRBJ2-2; unclear D gene. Germline assignment: CDR1 SGHAT and CDR2 FQNNGV. V lost 5 bases, J lost 6 bases, and 19 bases lay in between. The CDR3 is 16 amino acids. This chain's CDR3 is CASSPDSPLNSGELFF. The CDR3 coding sequence is TGTGCCAGCAGCCCCGACTCACCTCTCAATTCCGGGGAGCTGTTTTTT.

The genes are TRBV13 and TRBJ2-3; weak D call: TRBD2 (5 bases). The CDR3 contains 15 residues. The ends were cut back, 8 bases at V and 2 bases at J, with 17 bases in the middle. Germline lookup yields CDR1 PRHDT and CDR2 FYEKMQ (reference sequence). CDR3 sequence: CASLLSSGPTDTQYF. In nucleotides, the CDR3 is TGTGCCAGCCTCCTTTCAAGCGGCCCCACAGATACGCAGTATTTT. The full variable domain, in which reference TRBV13 and TRBJ2-3 provide the parts outside the CDR3, is AAGVIQSPRHLIKEKRETATLKCYPIPRHDTVYWYQQGPGQDPQFLISFYEKMQSDKGSIPDRFSAQQFSDYHSELNMSSLELGDSALYFCASLLSSGPTDTQYFGPGTRLTVL.

This chain uses TRBV2 with TRBJ2-1, with TRBD1 matching over 7 bases. The CDR3 totals 16 residues. Losses at the gene ends were 6 bases for V and 0 bases for J; bases not matched to a gene: 8. CDR1 is SNHLY, CDR2 FYNNEI, per germline. CDR3 sequence reads: CASSKQGSPSYNEQFF. The DNA for the CDR3 is TGTGCCAGCAGCAAACAGGGGTCCCCCTCCTACAATGAGCAGTTCTTC.

This chain connects TRBV19 to TRBJ1-5; D may be TRBD1 (5 bases). The germline CDR1 and CDR2 sequences are LNHDA and SQIVND (reference sequence). The CDR3 contains 15 residues. V was cut by 7 bases and J by 2 bases, with 15 bases left in between. The CDR3 DNA is TGTGCCAGTACCCCGTTGCGGGGGGGCAATCAGCCCCAGCATTTT. It encodes CASTPLRGGNQPQHF.

The rearrangement uses TRBV2 and TRBJ1-5; TRBD1 matches 7 bases. V dropped 6 bases and J dropped 7; count of bases not matched to a gene: 9. Germline values: CDR1 SNHLY, CDR2 FYNNEI. The CDR3 covers 14 residues. DNA of the CDR3: TGTGCCAGCAGGGGGGACAGTACCATCCAGCCCCAGCATTTT. Amino acids: CASRGDSTIQPQHF.

This clone came up many times. The chain is built from TRBV7-8 and TRBJ2-5, with 9 bases that match TRBD1. V lost 3 bases to trimming and J lost 4 bases; unmatched junction nucleotides: 6. The CDR3 consists of 15 residues. Germline-derived CDR1 and CDR2 are SGHVS and FQNEAQ. CDR3 nucleotides: TGTGCCAGCAGCTTCGGGACAGGGTATCGAGAGACCCAGTACTTC. Translated: CASSFGTGYRETQYF.

The rearrangement joins TRBV19 to TRBJ2-6; no clear D gene. This CDR3 is 15 amino acids long. Germline-derived CDR1 and CDR2 are LNHDA and SQIVND (reference sequence). V gave up 5 bases and J gave up 0 bases, with 8 bases separating them. In DNA form, the CDR3 reads TGTGCCAGTAGTTTAAGTAACTCTGGGGCCAACGTCCTGACTTTC. Its translation: CASSLSNSGANVLTF.

The chain joins TRBV6-6 to TRBJ1-1; D is perhaps TRBD1 (5 bases). CDR3 size: 12 residues. Deletions cut 6 bases from V and 11 bases from J, with 16 bases between. Germline V gene data show CDR1 as MNHNY and CDR2 as SVGAGI (reference sequence). In DNA form, the CDR3 reads TGTGCCAGCAGCTTCGGACGGGGCGAGGCTTTCTTT. This gives the protein CASSFGRGEAFF.

The chain carries TRBV30 and TRBJ2-3; 8 positions match TRBD1. CDR3 length: 16 amino acids. Per the germline V gene, CDR1 is GTSNPN and CDR2 is SVGIG (reference sequence). The V segment lost 3 bases and the J segment 2 bases; nucleotides outside the gene matches: 10. CDR3 amino acids: CAWSGGQGILTDTQYF. CDR3 bases: TGTGCCTGGAGCGGCGGACAGGGCATCCTCACAGATACGCAGTATTTT. Filled out from reference TRBV30 and TRBJ2-3, the complete variable domain reads SQTIHQWPATLVQPVGSPLSLECTVEGTSNPNLYWYRQAAGRGLQLLFYSVGIGQISSEVPQNLSASRPQDRQFILSSKKLLLSDSGFYLCAWSGGQGILTDTQYFGPGTRLTVL.

The gene calls are TRBV2 and TRBJ2-7; 14 nucleotides agree with TRBD2. With V trimmed by 6 bases and J by 8 bases, 12 bases remained unmatched. Germline V gene sequence: CDR1 SNHLY, CDR2 FYNNEI. CDR3 size: 16 residues. CDR3 sequence (DNA): TGTGCCAGCAGAGAGCCAGGGACTAGCGGGGGTGTCAAGCAGTACTTC. Translated, it gives CASREPGTSGGVKQYF.

This chain joins TRBV18 and TRBJ2-7; D gene uncertain. The CDR3 totals 14 residues. The germline V gene encodes CDR1 KGHSH and CDR2 LQKENI. The V end lost 4 bases, the J end lost 0 bases, and 10 bases lay between the germline ends. For the CDR3, the DNA is TGTGCCAGCTCACTGGGGAAAGCCTCCTACGAGCAGTACTTC. It yields the protein CASSLGKASYEQYF. The complete variable domain, with remaining parts taken from reference TRBV18 and TRBJ2-7, reads NAGVMQNPRHLVRRRGQEARLRCSPMKGHSHVYWYRQLPEEGLKFMVYLQKENIIDESGMPKERFSAEFPKEGPSILRIQQVVRGDSAAYFCASSLGKASYEQYFGPGTRLTVT.

The J gene is TRBJ1-1, the V gene TRBV30; no clear D. The CDR3 extends over 13 amino acids. Deletions cut 0 bases from V and 1 base from J, with 6 bases between. Germline V lookup: CDR1 GTSNPN, CDR2 SVGIG (reference sequence). Here the CDR3 reads CAWSVSENTEAFF. The CDR3 coding sequence is TGTGCCTGGAGTGTATCGGAGAACACTGAAGCTTTCTTT.

Concerning this clone itself: This clone may be a read error of a much larger clone one base away. The same CDR3 arises from other DNA sequences in this sample as well. The V call is TRBV19, the J call TRBJ1-1; D is perhaps TRBD1 (5 bases). The germline V gene has CDR1 LNHDA and CDR2 SQIVND (reference sequence). This CDR3 has 14 residues. Trimming removed 4 bases at V and 5 bases at J, with 14 bases between. CDR3 nucleotide sequence: TGTGCCAGTAGTAGCAGGGAGGGTTATACTGAAGCTTTCTTT. This codes for CASSSREGYTEAFF.

The chain couples TRBV5-1 to TRBJ2-5; D gene uncertain. Looked up from germline, CDR1 is SGHRS and CDR2 is YFSETQ. CDR3 length: 14 residues. V lost 7 bases, J lost 4 bases, and 17 bases lay in between. The CDR3 loop reads CASGASSSPETQYF. The CDR3 DNA follows: TGCGCCAGCGGCGCCTCTTCCTCCCCAGAGACCCAGTACTTC.

V usage is TRBV18 and J usage is TRBJ1-5; D is unresolved. Germline lookup yields CDR1 KGHSH and CDR2 LQKENI. Trimming left V 4 bases short and J 3 bases short, with 10 bases between. CDR3 size: 14 residues. DNA for the CDR3: TGTGCCAGCTCACTGGAGCGCCTCAATCAGCCCCAGCATTTT. It yields the protein CASSLERLNQPQHF.

Only one count was recorded for this clone. V and J are TRBV9 and TRBJ1-1, with TRBD1 matching 7 bases. The germline CDR1 and CDR2 sequences are SGDLS and YYNGEE. The CDR3 length is 14 residues. V gave up 5 bases and J gave up 6 bases; unmatched junction bases: 10. The CDR3 here is CASRSGGTGSEAFF. DNA for the CDR3: TGTGCCAGCAGATCAGGGGGGACGGGATCTGAAGCTTTCTTT. Combining the CDR3 with reference TRBV9 and TRBJ1-1 gives the whole variable domain DSGVTQTPKHLITATGQRVTLRCSPRSGDLSVYWYQQSLDQGLQFLIQYYNGEERAKGNILERFSAQQFPDLHSELNLSSLELGDSALYFCASRSGGTGSEAFFGQGTRLTVV.

This chain uses TRBV12-5 with TRBJ2-2; TRBD1 is a possible D gene (5 bases). The CDR3 length is 18 residues. Trimming shortened V by 2 bases and J by 1 base, and 17 bases separated the two germline ends. Germline CDR1 LGHNT, CDR2 FRNRAP. The chain's CDR3 is CASGLPPGQRLNTGELFF. The CDR3 DNA reads TGTGCTAGTGGTTTGCCCCCTGGACAAAGGCTGAACACCGGGGAGCTGTTTTTT.

The chain links TRBV27 to TRBJ1-6; D is unresolved. CDR1 MNHEY and CDR2 SMNVEV come from the germline V gene (reference sequence). With 0 bases removed from V and 5 bases from J, the gap between germline ends came to 14 bases. The CDR3 totals 17 residues. CDR3 in amino acids: CASSLSRRWRNNSPLHF. The CDR3, as DNA: TGTGCCAGCAGTTTATCGAGGAGATGGCGGAATAATTCACCCCTCCACTTT.

The J gene is TRBJ2-7, the V gene TRBV5-5; 8 nucleotides agree with TRBD1. Per germline, CDR1 SGHKS and CDR2 YYEKEE (reference sequence). The CDR3 spans 15 residues. The V and J ends lost 5 bases and 4 bases, in that order; junction bases with no gene match: 11. The CDR3 sequence is CASSFGQGRGYEQYF. The CDR3 nucleotides read TGTGCCAGCAGTTTCGGACAGGGTCGTGGGTACGAGCAGTACTTC.